This is a list of T cell receptor beta chains from one sample in a study of blood T cell repertoires in COVID-19. The repertoire was sequenced with immunoSEQ multiplex PCR; TCRdb's copy has only in-frame clones and lacks some. The data contain over 250,000 clones, approximately 88% of them singletons. Sequencing used PBMCs or T cells enriched from blood (not recorded which). The receptors stem from a woman aged 25 to 39 who had recovered from COVID-19. Each CDR3 is given with its conserved first and last residue. The order of the fields is CDR3 protein, CDR3 DNA, clone size, D gene, J gene, V gene. D genes are given only for firm matches. Expanded clones get a size class; other rows say once, few or many, or leave the size out.

CASSLAAGDGNTIYF TGTGCCAGCAGCTTAGCAGCAGGGGATGGAAACACCATATATTTT - - TRBJ1-3 TRBV7-9
CASSSRRPTSGSVETQYF TGTGCCAGCAGTTCCCGGAGGCCAACTAGCGGGAGTGTGGAGACCCAGTACTTC - TRBD2 TRBJ2-5 TRBV27
CAISESTRKRFF TGTGCCATCAGTGAGTCGACTCGCAAGCGGTTCTTC - - TRBJ2-1 TRBV10-3
CSVLVVDGTGDPYEQYF TGCAGCGTTTTAGTGGTTGATGGGACAGGGGACCCCTACGAGCAGTACTTC - TRBD1 TRBJ2-7 TRBV29-1
CASSRGGQINSPLHF TGTGCCAGCAGTCGGGGGGGACAGATCAATTCACCCCTCCACTTT - TRBD1 TRBJ1-6 TRBV27
CASRTSGGYGYTF TGTGCCAGCAGGACCTCAGGGGGCTATGGCTACACCTTC - TRBD1 TRBJ1-2 TRBV9
CASSVARGRSEKLFF TGTGCCAGCAGTGTGGCCAGGGGGCGGAGTGAAAAACTGTTTTTT - TRBD1 TRBJ1-4 TRBV2
CASSVSGTSLSGANVLTF TGTGCCAGCAGCGTTAGCGGGACCTCTCTCTCTGGGGCCAACGTCCTGACTTTC once TRBD2 TRBJ2-6 TRBV2
CASSQDREQYF TGTGCCAGCAGCCAAGACAGAGAGCAGTACTTC - - TRBJ2-7 TRBV7-9
CASSSLGLGQETQYF TGTGCCAGCAGCTCCTTAGGCCTAGGACAGGAGACCCAGTACTTC once - TRBJ2-5 TRBV28
CASSEARVAGGPSVADTQYF TGTGCCAGCAGTGAAGCGCGGGTAGCGGGAGGGCCCTCGGTAGCAGATACGCAGTATTTT once TRBD2 TRBJ2-3 TRBV6-1
CASSLGVRHYGYTF TGTGCCAGCAGCTTAGGAGTCAGGCACTATGGCTACACCTTC - - TRBJ1-2 TRBV11-2
CASSPAGQGNEQYF TGTGCCAGCTCACCTGCGGGACAGGGCAACGAGCAGTACTTC - TRBD1 TRBJ2-7 TRBV18
CASSRYLGHLSSGNTIYF TGTGCCAGCAGTAGATACTTGGGACACCTAAGCTCTGGAAACACCATATATTTT - - TRBJ1-3 TRBV6-6
CASTSGQGGGYTF TGTGCCAGCACTAGCGGACAGGGCGGCGGCTACACCTTC - TRBD1 TRBJ1-2 TRBV28
CASSQKTGFSYGYTF TGCGCCAGCAGCCAAAAGACAGGCTTCTCGTATGGCTACACCTTC - - TRBJ1-2 TRBV4-3